Listed here are 25 T cell receptor beta chains from one sample, sequenced in a study of shared clonotypes between healthy human individuals. Repertoires were generated with immunoSEQ multiplex PCR, while TCRdb's copy carries only in-frame clones and drops some. The table includes about 1.5 million clones, approximately 98% detected once. Specimen: naive CD4+ T cells sorted from blood. Indicated subset: CD45RA+ positively selected. These receptors were taken from a young man in good health.

The chain couples TRBV14 to TRBJ2-1; no definite D call. Germline values: CDR1 SGHDN, CDR2 FVKESK. This CDR3 has 16 amino acids. Trimming pared 4 bases from V and 4 bases from J, leaving 17 bases between. CDR3 bases: TGTGCCAGCAGCCGATCCCCCATCCCCGGGTACAATGAGCAGTTCTTC. Translated, it gives CASSRSPIPGYNEQFF.

This rearrangement joins TRBV10-3 to TRBJ1-4; 8 bases map to TRBD1. Losses at the gene ends were 10 bases for V and 6 bases for J; bases not matched to a gene: 7. Per the germline V gene, CDR1 is ENHRY and CDR2 is SYGVKD. This CDR3 is 13 amino acids long. The CDR3 nucleotides read TGTGCCAGCACGGACAGGGCCGATGAAAAACTGTTTTTT. Protein: CASTDRADEKLFF.

The V call is TRBV6-5, the J call TRBJ1-1; weak D call: TRBD1 (5 bases). Trimming shortened V by 4 bases and J by 5 bases, and 14 bases separated the two germline ends. Germline V gene data show CDR1 as MNHEY and CDR2 as SVGAGI. The CDR3 loop spans 14 amino acids. The CDR3 bases are TGTGCCAGCAGTTGGAGGGGTGAGGGGACTGAAGCTTTCTTT. Translation gives CASSWRGEGTEAFF.

The chain is built from TRBV10-3 and TRBJ2-7; 10 bases match TRBD1. After removal of 3 bases from V and 3 bases from J, the junction contained 5 bases not matched to a gene. In germline, CDR1 is ENHRY, CDR2 SYGVKD. This CDR3 spans 15 amino acids. This chain's CDR3 is CAISDPGTGVYEQYF. The CDR3, as DNA: TGTGCCATCAGTGACCCCGGGACAGGGGTCTACGAGCAGTACTTC.

The rearrangement uses TRBV5-1 and TRBJ1-1; D perhaps matches TRBD1 (5 bases). Trimming stripped 3 bases from V and 3 bases from J, with 15 bases between. The CDR3 runs to 15 residues. Looked up from germline, CDR1 is SGHRS and CDR2 is YFSETQ. The CDR3 reads CASSWGTSYDTEAFF. As DNA, the CDR3 is TGCGCCAGCAGCTGGGGGACCTCTTATGACACTGAAGCTTTCTTT.

The V and J genes are TRBV7-2 and TRBJ2-6; the D gene is possibly TRBD2 (6 bases). V was clipped by 1 base and J by 0 bases, with 10 bases between them. CDR1 is SGHTA and CDR2 is FQGNSA in the germline V gene. The length of the CDR3 is 17 residues. The CDR3 sequence is CASSLVGGTSGANVLTF. DNA for the CDR3: TGTGCCAGCAGCTTAGTCGGCGGGACCTCTGGGGCCAACGTCCTGACTTTC.

V and J are TRBV9 and TRBJ2-2, with 14 positions matching TRBD2. The germline V gene has CDR1 SGDLS and CDR2 YYNGEE. V trimming: 3 bases; J trimming: 4 bases; junction bases outside the gene matches: 2. CDR3 length: 16 residues. The CDR3: CASSGGLAGVTGELFF. For the CDR3, the DNA is TGTGCCAGCAGCGGGGGACTAGCGGGAGTCACCGGGGAGCTGTTTTTT.

This chain links TRBV2 with TRBJ2-7; D not resolved. The CDR3 has 12 residues. The germline CDR1 and CDR2 sequences are SNHLY and FYNNEI. V dropped 5 bases and J dropped 2 bases, with 7 bases sitting between them. CDR3 coding DNA: TGTGCCAGCAGTAAGTCAGCCTACGAGCAGTACTTC. This sequence encodes CASSKSAYEQYF.

The chain links TRBV29-1 to TRBJ1-1, with 7 bases matching TRBD1. J gave up 0 bases and V 7 bases, and 5 bases lay outside the gene matches. CDR1 and CDR2 from the germline V gene are SQVTM and ANQGSEA. The CDR3 has 13 residues. This CDR3 reads CSAVGQLNTEAFF. CDR3 nucleotides: TGCAGCGCCGTGGGACAGTTGAACACTGAAGCTTTCTTT. Filled out from reference TRBV29-1 and TRBJ1-1, the complete variable domain reads SAVISQKPSRDICQRGTSLTIQCQVDSQVTMMFWYRQQPGQSLTLIATANQGSEATYESGFVIDKFPISRPNLTFSTLTVSNMSPEDSSIYLCSAVGQLNTEAFFGQGTRLTVV.

The rearrangement uses TRBV19 and TRBJ2-7, with no clear D. The CDR3 contains 15 residues. Looked up from germline, CDR1 is LNHDA and CDR2 is SQIVND (reference sequence). Trimming stripped 6 bases from V and 2 bases from J, with 17 bases between. The CDR3 DNA reads TGTGCCAGTAGCTTTTCTACCCGGCCCACCTACGAGCAGTACTTC. It specifies CASSFSTRPTYEQYF. The full variable domain, completed using reference TRBV19 and TRBJ2-7, is DGGITQSPKYLFRKEGQNVTLSCEQNLNHDAMYWYRQDPGQGLRLIYYSQIVNDFQKGDIAEGYSVSREKKESFPLTVTSAQKNPTAFYLCASSFSTRPTYEQYFGPGTRLTVT.

This clone was recorded only once. This chain joins TRBV15 and TRBJ2-3; D tentatively reads TRBD1 or TRBD2 (5 bases each). Germline values: CDR1 LNHNV, CDR2 YYDKDF (reference sequence). Deletions cut 6 bases from V and 2 bases from J, with 9 bases between. The CDR3 is 13 amino acids. The DNA for the CDR3 is TGTGCCACCAGGAGGGACCTCACAGATACGCAGTATTTT. Protein sequence: CATRRDLTDTQYF.

J is TRBJ2-2 and V is TRBV6-1, with 8 bases fitting TRBD2. After removal of 6 bases from V and 1 base from J, the junction contained 7 bases not matched to a gene. The CDR3 is made up of 16 amino acids. Germline values: CDR1 MNHNS, CDR2 SASEGT. Here the CDR3 DNA reads TGTGCCAGCAGGGAATGGCTAGCGGGGAACACCGGGGAGCTGTTTTTT. Translated, it gives CASREWLAGNTGELFF.

This clone was seen only once. The chain employs TRBV5-4 and TRBJ1-2; 10 nucleotides align to TRBD1. V lost 4 bases to trimming and J lost 3 bases; unmatched junction nucleotides: 15. The V gene's germline CDR1 is SGHNT and CDR2 YYREEE (reference sequence). The CDR3 consists of 18 residues. The CDR3, as DNA: TGTGCCAGCAGCCCACGACCGGGACAGGGGAGGCCCGACTATGGCTACACCTTC. Protein sequence: CASSPRPGQGRPDYGYTF.

V gene TRBV10-3 combines with J gene TRBJ2-1, with 8 bases matching TRBD2. Germline trimming cut 0 bases from V and 0 bases from J; bases unmatched to any gene: 4. Germline assignment: CDR1 ENHRY and CDR2 SYGVKD. The CDR3 totals 17 residues. The CDR3 loop reads CAISESISGSSYNEQFF. CDR3 nucleotide sequence: TGTGCCATCAGTGAGTCGATCAGCGGGAGCTCCTACAATGAGCAGTTCTTC.

The genes are TRBV27 and TRBJ1-4, with D perhaps matching TRBD1 (5 bases). The CDR3 has 13 amino acids. Germline assignment: CDR1 MNHEY and CDR2 SMNVEV (reference sequence). V was pared by 8 bases and J by 7 bases, with 14 bases between. CDR3 residues: CASGLLRGEKLFF. The CDR3 DNA reads as TGTGCCAGCGGCCTATTGAGGGGTGAAAAACTGTTTTTT.

The V call is TRBV6-1, the J call TRBJ2-2; D is unresolved. Trimming took off 5 bases at V and 4 bases at J, with 11 bases between the two ends. CDR3 length: 14 residues. Germline CDR1 and CDR2: MNHNS and SASEGT. CDR3 in DNA: TGTGCCAGCAGTCTAAAGATGGGCACCGGGGAGCTGTTTTTT. Translating it yields CASSLKMGTGELFF.

This clone was picked up one time. The rearrangement uses TRBV15 and TRBJ2-2; D is unresolved. The CDR3 runs 14 residues. Germline V gene lookup returns CDR1 LNHNV and CDR2 YYDKDF (reference sequence). The V end was cut by 4 bases, the J end by 6 bases, with 12 bases between. The CDR3 nucleotides read TGTGCCACCAGCACCCCCCCAGCCGCCGGGGAGCTGTTTTTT. The encoded protein is CATSTPPAAGELFF. The full variable domain, in which reference TRBV15 and TRBJ2-2 provide the parts outside the CDR3, is DAMVIQNPRYQVTQFGKPVTLSCSQTLNHNVMYWYQQKSSQAPKLLFHYYDKDFNNEADTPDNFQSRRPNTSFCFLDIRSPGLGDTAMYLCATSTPPAAGELFFGEGSRLTVL.

This chain connects TRBV5-1 to TRBJ2-7; D is uncertain. This CDR3 comprises 14 residues. The V end was cut by 1 base, the J end by 0 bases, with 8 bases between. Per the germline V gene, CDR1 is SGHRS and CDR2 is YFSETQ. The CDR3 here is CASSLTPRSYEQYF. In nucleotides, the CDR3 is TGCGCCAGCAGCTTGACCCCACGCTCCTACGAGCAGTACTTC.

The gene calls are TRBV18 and TRBJ2-1; either TRBD1 or TRBD2 may supply D (5 bases each). This CDR3 spans 16 amino acids. Germline V gene sequence: CDR1 KGHSH, CDR2 LQKENI. With 2 bases removed from V and 3 bases from J, the gap between germline ends came to 14 bases. The CDR3 DNA reads as TGTGCCAGCTCACCAGGAACGAGGGGATTCTACAATGAGCAGTTCTTC. It specifies CASSPGTRGFYNEQFF.

This chain connects TRBV11-2 to TRBJ2-7; D unresolved. Germline loops: CDR1 SGHAT, CDR2 FQNNGV. This CDR3 has 14 amino acids. V shed 0 bases and J shed 2 bases, with 8 bases lying between them. CDR3 sequence: CASSLETWAYEQYF. Here the CDR3 DNA reads TGTGCCAGCAGCTTAGAAACCTGGGCCTACGAGCAGTACTTC.

The gene calls are TRBV25-1 and TRBJ2-1, with a tentative D call TRBD1 (6 bases). V was pared by 6 bases and J by 2 bases, with 14 bases between. The CDR3 is 15 amino acids. CDR1 and CDR2 from the germline V gene are MGHDK and SYGVNS. This chain's CDR3 is CASRPLGQTYNEQFF. As DNA, the CDR3 is TGTGCCAGCAGGCCCCTTGGACAGACCTACAATGAGCAGTTCTTC.

With respect to this clone: Other DNA sequences in the sample encode the same CDR3. The V and J genes are TRBV18 and TRBJ2-1; D is uncertain. Trimming removed 2 bases from V and 5 bases from J, with 7 bases in between. This CDR3 is 13 amino acids long. From germline, CDR1 is KGHSH and CDR2 LQKENI. The CDR3 protein is CASSPVPDNEQFF. The DNA of the CDR3 is TGTGCCAGCTCACCAGTCCCCGACAATGAGCAGTTCTTC.

This clone was picked up one time. The chain combines TRBV6-6 with TRBJ1-5, with 8 bases matching TRBD1. Germline CDR1 is MNHNY and CDR2 is SVGAGI (reference sequence). The CDR3 totals 16 residues. Losses at the gene ends were 5 bases for V and 7 bases for J; bases not matched to a gene: 13. The CDR3 DNA follows: TGTGCCAGCAGTCACCGGACAGGGAGGGTTGGGCAGCCCCAGCATTTT. Residues: CASSHRTGRVGQPQHF.

The chain uses TRBV5-5 and TRBJ2-7, with D possibly matching TRBD1 (6 bases). Trimming stripped 4 bases from V and 9 bases from J, with 14 bases between. Germline CDR1 and CDR2: SGHKS and YYEKEE (reference sequence). The CDR3 runs 12 residues. The CDR3 sequence is CASSRTGSRQYF. In DNA form, the CDR3 reads TGTGCCAGCAGCCGCACAGGGAGTAGGCAGTACTTC. Based on the CDR3 plus reference TRBV5-5 and TRBJ2-7, the full variable domain is DAGVTQSPTHLIKTRGQQVTLRCSPISGHKSVSWYQQVLGQGPQFIFQYYEKEERGRGNFPDRFSARQFPNYSSELNVNALLLGDSALYLCASSRTGSRQYFGPGTRLTVT.

CDR3 protein: CASSAGRGSNEQFF. CDR3 DNA sequence: TGTGCCAGCAGTGCCGGGAGGGGTTCGAATGAGCAGTTCTTC. The V and J genes are TRBV11-3 and TRBJ2-1; 8 bases are a match to TRBD2. With 6 bases clipped from V and 7 bases from J, the junction kept 8 bases outside the gene matches. Per the germline V gene, CDR1 is SGHNT and CDR2 is YENEEA. The CDR3 contains 14 residues.